This T cell receptor beta chain was recorded in a study of glioma-infiltrating T cells after dendritic cell vaccination. Overall study: Treatment, given 2003 to 2012, was autologous tumor lysate-pulsed dendritic cell vaccination.

J lost 3 bases, V lost 4 bases, and 6 bases had no gene match. The germline V gene encodes CDR1 SGHDT and CDR2 YYEEEE. The CDR3 length is 15 residues. The primer mix had 60 V beta and 13 J beta primers. Here immunoSEQ multiplex PCR was the method, and the copy in TCRdb shows in-frame clones only, minus some. The sample includes approximately 60,000 clones, around nine tenths of them seen just once. The time point: after dendritic cell vaccination, including at tumor progression/relapse. Selection required adequate fresh-frozen tumor tissue plus more than two years' survival data. The chain recombines TRBV5-6 with TRBJ1-1; 10 bases fit TRBD1. The source was blood, collected after dendritic cell vaccination. The receptor comes from a human donor with glioblastoma. The DNA for the CDR3 is TGTGCCAGCAGCCTAGTTGGGACAGGGGACACTGAAGCTTTCTTT. It codes for CASSLVGTGDTEAFF.